Below, 15 T cell receptor beta chains from the same sample are listed, as sequenced in a study of CD8+ T cells in alopecia areata. Treatment denoted: oral pan-JAK inhibitor, 5-10 mg twice daily. After isolation, RNA underwent reverse transcription to generate cDNA as the sequencing template. Here immunoSEQ multiplex PCR was the method, and the copy in TCRdb shows in-frame clones only, minus some. The data contain some 200,000 clones, about 60% of them seen just once; the ten biggest clones take up 3% to 3.5%. The specimen was CD4+ T cells sorted from blood, collected at week 4, from a patient treated with tofacitinib. The source of these receptors is a human donor with alopecia areata.

The chain is built from TRBV6-5 and TRBJ1-5; tentative D call: TRBD1 (5 bases). Germline-derived CDR1 and CDR2 are MNHEY and SVGAGI. The CDR3 runs 15 residues. The V end lost 2 bases, the J end lost 1 base, and 9 bases lay between the germline ends. Here the CDR3 reads CASSYRGGSNQPQHF. The CDR3 region has the DNA TGTGCCAGCAGTTACAGGGGAGGAAGCAATCAGCCCCAGCATTTT.

The rearrangement joins TRBV9 to TRBJ1-5; D uncertain. The CDR3 sequence is 17 residues long. Germline-derived CDR1 and CDR2 are SGDLS and YYNGEE. Trimming pared 0 bases from V and 6 bases from J, leaving 19 bases between. The CDR3 coding sequence is TGTGCCAGCAGCGTAGTTACAGTTGGAGGCATGGGTCAGCCCCAGCATTTT. Its translation is CASSVVTVGGMGQPQHF.

This clone was seen only a few times. CDR3: CASSSQGRNYGYTF. The CDR3 nucleotides are TGTGCCAGCAGCTCCCAGGGGAGGAACTATGGCTACACCTTC. This chain joins TRBV7-2 and TRBJ1-2; D is possibly TRBD1 (6 bases). This CDR3 comprises 14 residues. V was shortened by 4 bases and J by 2 bases, with 11 bases between the two germline ends. Per the germline V gene, CDR1 is SGHTA and CDR2 is FQGNSA.

J is TRBJ1-2 and V is TRBV5-1; weak D call: TRBD1 (5 bases). Germline CDR1 SGHRS, CDR2 YFSETQ. The CDR3 spans 13 residues. Trimming stripped 4 bases from V and 5 bases from J, with 12 bases between. This CDR3 is CASSPPGGYGYTF. The CDR3 DNA follows: TGCGCCAGCAGCCCCCCGGGGGGATATGGCTACACCTTC. Full variable domain (missing parts from reference TRBV5-1 and TRBJ1-2): KAGVTQTPRYLIKTRGQQVTLSCSPISGHRSVSWYQQTPGQGLQFLFEYFSETQRNKGNFPGRFSGRQFSNSRSEMNVSTLELGDSALYLCASSPPGGYGYTFGSGTRLTVV.

The V gene is TRBV5-6, the J gene TRBJ2-1; 10 nucleotides agree with TRBD1. Per germline, CDR1 SGHDT and CDR2 YYEEEE. This CDR3 spans 16 amino acids. Germline trimming cut 4 bases from V and 0 bases from J; bases unmatched to any gene: 4. In DNA form, the CDR3 reads TGTGCCAGCAGCGGTGACAGGGGGCCCTCCTACAATGAGCAGTTCTTC. Translation: CASSGDRGPSYNEQFF.

The V call is TRBV25-1, the J call TRBJ1-6, with D unresolved. The germline V gene encodes CDR1 MGHDK and CDR2 SYGVNS. The CDR3 extends over 15 amino acids. Trimming took 2 bases from V and 0 from J, leaving 5 bases between them. CDR3 coding DNA: TGTGCCAGCAGTGAAAGGGACTCCTATAATTCACCCCTCCACTTT. It is translated as CASSERDSYNSPLHF.

This clone was counted a few times. The CDR3 loop reads CASSLSAGTNTGELFF. The CDR3 nucleotides read TGTGCCAGCAGCTTGAGTGCAGGGACAAACACCGGGGAGCTGTTTTTT. The chain couples TRBV5-6 to TRBJ2-2; D perhaps matches TRBD1 (6 bases). Per germline, CDR1 SGHDT and CDR2 YYEEEE. The CDR3 sequence is 16 residues long. Trimming took 1 base from V and 2 from J, leaving 12 bases between them.

The chain links TRBV4-2 to TRBJ1-6; D is possibly TRBD1 (6 bases). V lost 0 bases to trimming and J lost 9 bases, with 12 bases between them. Germline V gene data show CDR1 as LGHNA and CDR2 as YNFKEQ. This CDR3 contains 15 residues. CDR3 residues: CASSQEQGKGSPLHF. The CDR3, as DNA: TGTGCCAGCAGCCAAGAGCAGGGGAAGGGTTCACCCCTCCACTTT.

The rearrangement links TRBV7-2 to TRBJ2-5, with D perhaps TRBD2 (7 bases). The CDR3 sequence is 15 residues long. Germline V gene sequence: CDR1 SGHTA, CDR2 FQGNSA. V lost 5 bases, J lost 2 bases, and 15 bases lay in between. The CDR3 coding sequence is TGTGCCAGCAGCCCTCTGGCGGGGGCTCAAGAGACCCAGTACTTC. Its translation is CASSPLAGAQETQYF.

The J gene is TRBJ1-3, the V gene TRBV6-5; D is perhaps TRBD1 (6 bases). Between the trimmed V and J ends, which lost 5 bases and 4 bases, there was a span of 15 bases. Germline assignment: CDR1 MNHEY and CDR2 SVGAGI. The CDR3 runs 15 residues. CDR3 residues: CASSRIAGTGNTIYF. In DNA, the CDR3 is TGTGCCAGCAGTCGAATCGCCGGGACAGGAAACACCATATATTTT.

The chain is built from TRBV9 and TRBJ2-5, with D possibly being TRBD1 or TRBD2 (5 bases each). The CDR3 has 14 amino acids. Trimming cost V 0 bases and J 1 base, with 7 bases left between them. Germline loops: CDR1 SGDLS, CDR2 YYNGEE. DNA of the CDR3: TGTGCCAGCAGCGTAGGGGGGATCCAAGAGACCCAGTACTTC. Amino acid sequence: CASSVGGIQETQYF.

The V call is TRBV2, the J call TRBJ2-2; TRBD1 agrees at 8 bases. The germline gives CDR1 SNHLY, CDR2 FYNNEI. V lost 4 bases to trimming and J lost 8 bases; unmatched junction nucleotides: 9. The CDR3 loop spans 15 amino acids. CDR3 amino acids: CASSGKPQGVGELFF. CDR3 in DNA: TGTGCCAGCAGTGGAAAACCACAGGGGGTGGGGGAGCTGTTTTTT. Together with reference TRBV2 and TRBJ2-2, the CDR3 gives the full variable domain: EPEVTQTPSHQVTQMGQEVILRCVPISNHLYFYWYRQILGQKVEFLVSFYNNEISEKSEIFDDQFSVERPDGSNFTLKIRSTKLEDSAMYFCASSGKPQGVGELFFGEGSRLTVL.

This chain connects TRBV27 to TRBJ1-5; D not certain. The CDR3 has 14 amino acids. V lost 0 bases and J 7 bases, leaving 10 bases between the germline ends. CDR1 is MNHEY and CDR2 is SMNVEV in the germline V gene (reference sequence). The CDR3 loop is CASSLSVGGQPQHF. CDR3 nucleotides: TGTGCCAGCAGTTTATCGGTGGGAGGCCAGCCCCAGCATTTT.

The rearrangement joins TRBV20-1 to TRBJ2-5; 7 bases fit TRBD1. The CDR3 is 8 amino acids. CDR1 DFQATT and CDR2 SNEGSKA come from the germline V gene (reference sequence). Written as DNA, the CDR3 is TGCAGAGGGGGCAGCTTATACTTC. Translated: CRGGSLYF.

This chain links TRBV2 with TRBJ1-2, with a possible D match to TRBD1 (6 bases). V lost 8 bases and J 3 bases, leaving 19 bases between the germline ends. Germline V gene lookup returns CDR1 SNHLY and CDR2 FYNNEI. This CDR3 has 15 amino acids. CDR3 DNA: TGTGCCAGCCGGGACATCTCCCTGGGCTACTATGGCTACACCTTC. It specifies CASRDISLGYYGYTF.